The rows below give T cell receptor beta chains drawn from one sample of a study of T cell responses to AZD1222 COVID-19 vaccine. Clones were read by immunoSEQ multiplex PCR, and TCRdb kept only the in-frame ones, dropping some. The sample holds over 120,000 clones, 85% to 90% seen once. The sample was peripheral blood, taken 28 days after the second AZD1222 dose. Receptor source: an adult who received the AZD1222 COVID-19 vaccine. The CDR3 runs from the conserved cysteine through the conserved F or W. Each record gives: clone size, D gene, J gene, V gene, CDR3 protein, CDR3 DNA. The D gene is left open where the match is weak. The size of a clone is reported for some rows only, either as once, few or many, or as a class for expanded clones.

.	TRBD2	TRBJ2-7	TRBV12-5	CASGSSTSGSYEQYF	TGTGCTAGTGGTTCTAGTACTAGCGGATCCTACGAGCAGTACTTC
.	TRBD2	TRBJ2-5	TRBV4-2	CASSQTSGGQETQYF	TGTGCCAGCAGCCAGACTAGCGGGGGTCAAGAGACCCAGTACTTC
.	TRBD1	TRBJ2-7	TRBV5-1	CASSDGTVLFSYEQYF	TGCGCCAGCAGCGACGGGACAGTCTTATTCTCCTACGAGCAGTACTTC
.	.	TRBJ2-5	TRBV9	CASSVGAGETQYF	TGTGCCAGCAGCGTAGGTGCCGGGGAGACCCAGTACTTC
.	TRBD1	TRBJ2-3	TRBV12-5	CASGGGQGLIDTQYF	TGTGCTAGTGGCGGGGGACAGGGGTTAATAGATACGCAGTATTTT
.	TRBD1	TRBJ1-2	TRBV20-1	CSAGTGEGYTF	TGCAGTGCTGGGACAGGGGAGGGCTACACCTTC
.	.	TRBJ2-7	TRBV28	CASTPWDNYEQYF	TGTGCCAGCACCCCCTGGGACAACTACGAGCAGTACTTC
.	TRBD2	TRBJ2-1	TRBV7-9	CASSLGSSGSYNEQFF	TGTGCCAGCAGCTTAGGGTCTAGCGGCTCCTACAATGAGCAGTTCTTC
.	.	TRBJ2-5	TRBV9	CASSVGIQETQYF	TGTGCCAGCAGCGTAGGGATACAAGAGACCCAGTACTTC
.	.	TRBJ2-1	TRBV7-2	CASSRLVYNEQFF	TGTGCCAGCAGCCGACTAGTCTACAATGAGCAGTTCTTC
once	.	TRBJ2-2	TRBV4-2	CASSLDLTFNTGELFF	TGTGCCAGCAGCCTCGATCTCACCTTCAACACCGGGGAGCTGTTTTTT
.	.	TRBJ1-2	TRBV12-5	CASGLLSPAGGYTF	TGTGCTAGTGGTTTGCTATCTCCTGCCGGGGGCTACACCTTC
.	.	TRBJ1-6	TRBV7-8	CASSLGVSGANSPLHF	TGTGCCAGCAGCTTAGGAGTGTCCGGGGCCAATTCACCCCTCCACTTT
.	TRBD1	TRBJ1-1	TRBV7-9	CASSLMGTGDTEAFF	TGTGCCAGCAGCTTAATGGGGACAGGGGACACTGAAGCTTTCTTT